This is a list of T cell receptor beta chains from one sample in a study of blood T cell repertoires in COVID-19. Data came from immunoSEQ multiplex PCR; TCRdb stores just in-frame clones and leaves some out. The table shows 250,000 to 350,000 clones, with 89% occurring only once. Source material: peripheral blood. These receptors were obtained from a woman aged 55-69 years with acute or convalescent COVID-19. Both conserved end residues are part of each CDR3. Each record gives: clone size, J gene, D gene, V gene, CDR3 protein, CDR3 DNA. D genes are given only for firm matches. Clone size appears in some rows only: once, few, many, or a class for an expanded clone.

clone_size: .; j_call: TRBJ2-7; d_call: TRBD2; v_call: TRBV29-1; cdr3_aa: CSVGVAGAYEQYF; cdr3_nt: TGCAGCGTTGGAGTAGCGGGAGCTTACGAGCAGTACTTC
clone_size: .; j_call: TRBJ2-1; d_call: .; v_call: TRBV7-6; cdr3_aa: CASSLDRQGGGEQFF; cdr3_nt: TGTGCCAGCAGCTTGGACCGACAGGGAGGAGGTGAGCAGTTCTTC
clone_size: .; j_call: TRBJ2-4; d_call: .; v_call: TRBV5-8; cdr3_aa: CASSFGGLAKNIQYF; cdr3_nt: TGTGCCAGCAGCTTTGGCGGCCTAGCCAAAAACATTCAGTACTTC
clone_size: .; j_call: TRBJ2-3; d_call: TRBD1; v_call: TRBV29-1; cdr3_aa: CSVIRRTGGADTQYF; cdr3_nt: TGCAGCGTTATCCGGAGGACAGGGGGCGCAGATACGCAGTATTTT
clone_size: .; j_call: TRBJ2-1; d_call: .; v_call: TRBV4-3; cdr3_aa: CASSQQRAEGEQFF; cdr3_nt: TGCGCCAGCAGCCAACAGCGGGCCGAGGGTGAGCAGTTCTTC
clone_size: .; j_call: TRBJ1-3; d_call: TRBD1; v_call: TRBV4-2; cdr3_aa: CASSQPPGQGYGNTIYF; cdr3_nt: TGTGCCAGCAGCCAACCTCCGGGACAGGGTTATGGAAACACCATATATTTT
clone_size: .; j_call: TRBJ2-3; d_call: .; v_call: TRBV5-8; cdr3_aa: CASSLWQITDTQYF; cdr3_nt: TGTGCCAGCAGCTTGTGGCAGATCACAGATACGCAGTATTTT
clone_size: .; j_call: TRBJ1-5; d_call: .; v_call: TRBV19; cdr3_aa: CATQLGGYDNQPQHF; cdr3_nt: TGTGCCACCCAGCTCGGGGGTTATGACAATCAGCCCCAGCATTTT
clone_size: .; j_call: TRBJ1-3; d_call: .; v_call: TRBV6-5; cdr3_aa: CASTRGSSGNTIYF; cdr3_nt: TGTGCCAGCACCCGGGGTTCCTCTGGAAACACCATATATTTT
clone_size: .; j_call: TRBJ1-1; d_call: .; v_call: TRBV3-1/TRBV3-2; cdr3_aa: CASSQVSNPGGAFF; cdr3_nt: TGTGCCAGCAGCCAAGTGAGTAACCCCGGGGGAGCTTTCTTT
clone_size: .; j_call: TRBJ2-1; d_call: TRBD1; v_call: TRBV27; cdr3_aa: CASDDRERSYNEQFF; cdr3_nt: TGTGCCAGCGATGACAGGGAACGGTCCTACAATGAGCAGTTCTTC
clone_size: .; j_call: TRBJ1-4; d_call: .; v_call: TRBV5-4; cdr3_aa: CASSLVGGNEKLFF; cdr3_nt: TGTGCCAGCAGCTTGGTTGGCGGTAATGAAAAACTGTTTTTT
clone_size: .; j_call: TRBJ1-2; d_call: TRBD1; v_call: TRBV28; cdr3_aa: CASSDRGRGYTF; cdr3_nt: TGTGCCAGTTCGGACAGGGGGCGTGGCTACACCTTC
clone_size: .; j_call: TRBJ1-2; d_call: TRBD1; v_call: TRBV7-2; cdr3_aa: CASSGDSYGYTF; cdr3_nt: TGTGCCAGCAGCGGGGACAGCTATGGCTACACCTTC
clone_size: .; j_call: TRBJ2-7; d_call: .; v_call: TRBV27; cdr3_aa: CASSLTGESSYEQYF; cdr3_nt: TGTGCCAGCAGTTTAACCGGGGAAAGCTCCTACGAGCAGTACTTC
clone_size: .; j_call: TRBJ1-1; d_call: TRBD1; v_call: TRBV3-1/TRBV3-2; cdr3_aa: CASSPEDRDHTEAFF; cdr3_nt: TGTGCCAGCAGCCCAGAGGACAGGGATCACACTGAAGCTTTCTTT
clone_size: .; j_call: TRBJ1-3; d_call: TRBD1; v_call: TRBV2; cdr3_aa: CASSDPRDRGNTIYF; cdr3_nt: TGTGCCAGCAGTGATCCCCGGGACAGGGGAAACACCATATATTTT
clone_size: .; j_call: TRBJ2-7; d_call: .; v_call: TRBV20-1; cdr3_aa: CSASFGYEQYF; cdr3_nt: TGCAGTGCTAGTTTCGGCTACGAGCAGTACTTC
clone_size: .; j_call: TRBJ2-2; d_call: TRBD1; v_call: TRBV5-1; cdr3_aa: CASTRDRGYTGELFF; cdr3_nt: TGCGCCAGTACCCGGGACAGGGGTTACACCGGGGAGCTGTTTTTT
clone_size: .; j_call: TRBJ1-5; d_call: .; v_call: TRBV19; cdr3_aa: CASTVTRAGNQPQHF; cdr3_nt: TGTGCCAGTACCGTGACCCGAGCGGGCAATCAGCCCCAGCATTTT
clone_size: .; j_call: TRBJ1-2; d_call: .; v_call: TRBV10-3; cdr3_aa: CAISEPGGGNPNGYTF; cdr3_nt: TGTGCCATCAGTGAGCCCGGTGGAGGGAACCCCAATGGCTACACCTTC
clone_size: .; j_call: TRBJ1-5; d_call: TRBD1; v_call: TRBV28; cdr3_aa: CASSPGTGMRPQHF; cdr3_nt: TGTGCCAGCAGCCCCGGGACAGGGATGCGGCCCCAGCATTTT
clone_size: .; j_call: TRBJ1-2; d_call: TRBD1; v_call: TRBV29-1; cdr3_aa: CSVEVGTGAGGGYTF; cdr3_nt: TGCAGCGTTGAAGTGGGGACAGGGGCAGGCGGGGGCTACACCTTC
clone_size: .; j_call: TRBJ2-2; d_call: TRBD2; v_call: TRBV2; cdr3_aa: CARDLAGAMSGELFF; cdr3_nt: TGTGCCAGAGATTTAGCGGGAGCGATGTCCGGGGAGCTGTTTTTT
clone_size: .; j_call: TRBJ1-3; d_call: .; v_call: TRBV28; cdr3_aa: CASSSPGVGNTIYF; cdr3_nt: TGTGCCAGCAGTTCCCCAGGGGTTGGAAACACCATATATTTT
clone_size: .; j_call: TRBJ1-2; d_call: .; v_call: TRBV14; cdr3_aa: CASSQVSSGYGYTF; cdr3_nt: TGTGCCAGCAGCCAAGTTTCTTCAGGGTATGGCTACACCTTC
clone_size: .; j_call: TRBJ2-1; d_call: .; v_call: TRBV3-1/TRBV3-2; cdr3_aa: CASSQDRGTSTYNEQFF; cdr3_nt: TGTGCCAGCAGCCAAGATCGCGGGACGTCGACCTACAATGAGCAGTTCTTC
clone_size: .; j_call: TRBJ2-2; d_call: TRBD1; v_call: TRBV6-1; cdr3_aa: CASSEGQGYTGELFF; cdr3_nt: TGTGCCAGCAGTGAAGGACAGGGTTACACCGGGGAGCTGTTTTTT
clone_size: .; j_call: TRBJ2-5; d_call: TRBD2; v_call: TRBV5-1; cdr3_aa: CASSSITSGGVQETQYF; cdr3_nt: TGCGCCAGCAGTTCTATTACTAGCGGGGGGGTTCAAGAGACCCAGTACTTC
clone_size: .; j_call: TRBJ1-2; d_call: .; v_call: TRBV27; cdr3_aa: CASSPGEGGRMGYTF; cdr3_nt: TGTGCCAGCAGTCCGGGGGAGGGAGGGAGAATGGGCTACACCTTC
clone_size: .; j_call: TRBJ1-2; d_call: .; v_call: TRBV29-1; cdr3_aa: CSVEHRANYGYTF; cdr3_nt: TGCAGCGTTGAACACCGGGCTAACTATGGCTACACCTTC
clone_size: .; j_call: TRBJ1-4; d_call: TRBD1; v_call: TRBV19; cdr3_aa: CASSIWDRDEKLFF; cdr3_nt: TGTGCCAGTAGTATCTGGGACAGGGATGAAAAACTGTTTTTT
clone_size: .; j_call: TRBJ1-4; d_call: .; v_call: TRBV5-1; cdr3_aa: CASSPEGELTSTNEKLFF; cdr3_nt: TGCGCCAGCAGCCCAGAGGGGGAGTTGACTTCAACTAATGAAAAACTGTTTTTT
clone_size: .; j_call: TRBJ1-5; d_call: .; v_call: TRBV27; cdr3_aa: CASSFGGVLKYSNQPQHF; cdr3_nt: TGTGCCAGCAGTTTTGGCGGGGTCCTGAAATATAGCAATCAGCCCCAGCATTTT
clone_size: .; j_call: TRBJ2-5; d_call: TRBD1; v_call: TRBV4-2; cdr3_aa: CASSQDRGQAKETQYF; cdr3_nt: TGTGCCAGCAGCCAAGATCGTGGACAGGCTAAAGAGACCCAGTACTTC
clone_size: .; j_call: TRBJ1-2; d_call: .; v_call: TRBV5-8; cdr3_aa: CASSSAGRTWVYTF; cdr3_nt: TGTGCCAGCAGCTCGGCAGGACGGACTTGGGTGTACACCTTC
clone_size: once; j_call: TRBJ2-5; d_call: TRBD1; v_call: TRBV28; cdr3_aa: CASFEDRRRGETQYF; cdr3_nt: TGTGCCAGCTTTGAGGACAGGCGAAGGGGAGAGACCCAGTACTTC
clone_size: .; j_call: TRBJ2-7; d_call: TRBD1; v_call: TRBV30; cdr3_aa: CAWEDRGVYEQYF; cdr3_nt: TGTGCCTGGGAGGACAGGGGAGTCTACGAGCAGTACTTC
clone_size: .; j_call: TRBJ2-1; d_call: .; v_call: TRBV7-8; cdr3_aa: CASSVTRNEQFF; cdr3_nt: TGTGCCAGCAGCGTAACTAGGAATGAGCAGTTCTTC
clone_size: .; j_call: TRBJ1-3; d_call: .; v_call: TRBV11-2; cdr3_aa: CASSLRRGPEGNTIYF; cdr3_nt: TGTGCCAGCAGCTTAAGAAGGGGCCCAGAAGGAAACACCATATATTTT
clone_size: .; j_call: TRBJ2-3; d_call: TRBD1; v_call: TRBV9; cdr3_aa: CASDPGTGGHNTQYF; cdr3_nt: TGTGCCAGCGACCCCGGGACAGGGGGACATAATACGCAGTATTTT
clone_size: .; j_call: TRBJ2-3; d_call: TRBD2; v_call: TRBV3-1/TRBV3-2; cdr3_aa: CASSWHGTSGRASTDTQYF; cdr3_nt: TGTGCCAGCAGCTGGCACGGGACTAGCGGGAGGGCGAGCACAGATACGCAGTATTTT
clone_size: .; j_call: TRBJ2-3; d_call: .; v_call: TRBV4-1; cdr3_aa: CASSQGRGGNTDTQYF; cdr3_nt: TGCGCCAGCAGCCAAGGACGAGGGGGAAACACAGATACGCAGTATTTT
clone_size: .; j_call: TRBJ2-7; d_call: TRBD1; v_call: TRBV3-1/TRBV3-2; cdr3_aa: CASSQESGTDLEQYF; cdr3_nt: TGTGCCAGCAGCCAAGAGTCCGGGACAGACCTTGAGCAGTACTTC
clone_size: .; j_call: TRBJ2-7; d_call: .; v_call: TRBV28; cdr3_aa: CASSFGGHNSYEQYF; cdr3_nt: TGTGCCAGCAGTTTCGGGGGGCACAACTCCTACGAGCAGTACTTC
clone_size: few; j_call: TRBJ1-5; d_call: .; v_call: TRBV3-1/TRBV3-2; cdr3_aa: CASSQSLGQPQHF; cdr3_nt: TGTGCCAGCAGCCAGAGTTTGGGCCAGCCCCAGCATTTT
clone_size: .; j_call: TRBJ2-2; d_call: TRBD1; v_call: TRBV5-4; cdr3_aa: CASSLGTGNTGELFF; cdr3_nt: TGTGCCAGCAGCCTTGGGACAGGGAACACCGGGGAGCTGTTTTTT
clone_size: .; j_call: TRBJ1-2; d_call: .; v_call: TRBV6-2/TRBV6-3; cdr3_aa: CASSYEVGRANYGYTF; cdr3_nt: TGTGCCAGCAGTTACGAGGTTGGCAGGGCCAACTATGGCTACACCTTC
clone_size: few; j_call: TRBJ1-4; d_call: TRBD1; v_call: TRBV2; cdr3_aa: CASRWDRESANEKLFF; cdr3_nt: TGTGCCAGCAGATGGGACAGGGAGTCCGCTAATGAAAAACTGTTTTTT
clone_size: .; j_call: TRBJ2-3; d_call: .; v_call: TRBV3-1/TRBV3-2; cdr3_aa: CASSQVPWGGRADTQYF; cdr3_nt: TGTGCCAGCAGCCAAGTCCCTTGGGGGGGGCGGGCAGATACGCAGTATTTT
clone_size: once; j_call: TRBJ2-7; d_call: .; v_call: TRBV2; cdr3_aa: CASSEDSPEQYF; cdr3_nt: TGTGCCAGCAGTGAGGACTCCCCTGAGCAGTACTTC
clone_size: .; j_call: TRBJ2-7; d_call: .; v_call: TRBV6-2/TRBV6-3; cdr3_aa: CASSWTPTSYEQYF; cdr3_nt: TGTGCCAGCAGCTGGACTCCTACTTCCTACGAGCAGTACTTC
clone_size: .; j_call: TRBJ1-2; d_call: .; v_call: TRBV3-1/TRBV3-2; cdr3_aa: CASSQAETRGYTF; cdr3_nt: TGTGCCAGCAGCCAAGCCGAGACACGGGGCTACACCTTC
clone_size: once; j_call: TRBJ2-7; d_call: .; v_call: TRBV5-4; cdr3_aa: CASSSPVNEQYF; cdr3_nt: TGTGCCAGCAGCTCCCCTGTTAACGAGCAGTACTTC
clone_size: .; j_call: TRBJ1-4; d_call: .; v_call: TRBV6-6; cdr3_aa: CASSGTTNEKLFF; cdr3_nt: TGTGCCAGCTCCGGGACAACTAATGAAAAACTGTTTTTT
clone_size: .; j_call: TRBJ2-1; d_call: TRBD1; v_call: TRBV6-6; cdr3_aa: CASTTGTGIYNEQFF; cdr3_nt: TGTGCCAGCACCACCGGGACAGGGATATACAATGAGCAGTTCTTC
clone_size: .; j_call: TRBJ1-1; d_call: .; v_call: TRBV4-2; cdr3_aa: CASSQGPGVTEAFF; cdr3_nt: TGTGCCAGCAGCCAAGGTCCAGGGGTCACTGAAGCTTTCTTT
clone_size: .; j_call: TRBJ1-1; d_call: TRBD1; v_call: TRBV5-5; cdr3_aa: CASSWDRGITEAFF; cdr3_nt: TGTGCCAGCAGCTGGGACAGGGGGATCACTGAAGCTTTCTTT
clone_size: .; j_call: TRBJ2-7; d_call: .; v_call: TRBV9; cdr3_aa: CASSPEDSAYEQYF; cdr3_nt: TGTGCCAGCAGCCCCGAGGACAGTGCCTACGAGCAGTACTTC